The sample holds many counts of the clone carrying this T cell receptor beta chain. What it recognizes is unknown. These data come from a study of T cells in Graves' hyperthyroidism and ophthalmopathy. Regions amplified from RNA transcripts were the TCR beta CDR3 regions. First-round RT-PCR with HTBI primers amplified the TCR CDR3 region. TCRdb recomputed calls from the multiplex PCR reads with MiXCR, one row per CDR3 protein. Of approximately 370,000 distinct CDR3 sequences in the sample, approximately 18% were seen once. Patients between 18 and 65 years old had hyperthyroidism, newly diagnosed and lasting under 2 months. It was 8 to 10 ml of fresh peripheral blood that supplied the PBMCs. Study-wide results and limits: Most thyroid-expanded clonotypes above 0.001 were also found in blood.

Sequencing was performed on blood. The source is a woman aged 25-40 years with Graves' hyperthyroidism that later progressed to Graves' ophthalmopathy.

CDR3 in DNA: TGCAGTGCTAGAGACTCTTGGGGGACTGAAGCTTTCTTT. Translating gives CSARDSWGTEAFF. The rearrangement uses TRBV20-1 and TRBJ1-1, with TRBD1 as a possible D gene (5 bases). The CDR3 consists of 13 residues. Germline CDR1 DFQATT, CDR2 SNEGSKA (reference sequence). Trimming took 0 bases from V and 5 from J, leaving 10 bases between them.